This T cell receptor beta chain was found in a study of T cell responses to AZD1222 COVID-19 vaccine. Study-wide findings and caveats: Reportedly, nearly half of unique spike TCRs recognized epitopes outside B.1.351/B.1.1.7 mutations. The study sampled repertoires only after the peak T cell response.

Turning to this clone: What it binds is not known.

The method was immunoSEQ multiplex PCR; TCRdb's version includes in-frame clones alone and lacks a portion of them. The repertoire holds about 120,000 clones, just over 85% seen once, with about 10% in the top ten. Here the sequenced sample was peripheral blood, taken on day 0 of AZD1222 vaccination. This clonotype was sampled from an adult in good health.

The CDR3 DNA sequence: TGTGCCAGCAGCCCAGTTTTCGCCAGCTCTAATGAAAAACTGTTTTTT. Translating it yields CASSPVFASSNEKLFF. The chain combines TRBV11-2 with TRBJ1-4; D remains unclear. Germline V gives CDR1 SGHAT, CDR2 FQNNGV. The germline V and J ends were trimmed by 5 bases and 3 bases, with 16 bases remaining between them. CDR3 length: 16 residues.